The clone carrying this T cell receptor (beta chain) was seen more than once but under ten times. As yet, its antigen is unknown. This entry comes from a study of cytomegalovirus exposure and HLA in healthy donors. 60 Vbeta and 13 Jbeta primers were used in PCR. Measured with immunoSEQ multiplex PCR; TCRdb has only the in-frame clones, and not every one. The repertoire consists of about 130,000 clones, with around 70% occurring once and the leading ten covering roughly 3.1%. Germline V gives CDR1 SNHLY, CDR2 FYNNEI. V dropped 0 bases and J dropped 8; count of bases not matched to a gene: 0. This CDR3 comprises 15 residues. Findings and caveats of the study: Later analysis suggested most CMV-associated TCR beta chains were HLA-restricted.

The specimen was PBMCs. This chain uses TRBV2 with TRBJ2-1, with 14 bases that match TRBD2. This receptor was obtained from a man younger than 40 in good health and CMV-seronegative. Here the CDR3 reads CASSEAGLAGDEQFF. In DNA, the CDR3 is TGTGCCAGCAGTGAAGCGGGACTAGCGGGAGATGAGCAGTTCTTC.